This T cell receptor (beta chain) was identified in a study of CD8 T cells in ankylosing spondylitis. Study-level results: Significant enrichment of disease-linked clones was reported in matched ankylosing spondylitis synovial fluid. About 8 highly homologous variants made up a TCR beta motif, and this motif appeared characteristic of ankylosing spondylitis blood.

The CDR3 spans 11 residues. Trimming removed 6 bases from V and 7 bases from J, with 10 bases in between. One entry per CDR3 protein, called by TCRdb with MiXCR from the 5' RACE reads. The data contain over 400,000 distinct CDR3 sequences, around 26% of them singletons. On this clonotype itself: The antigen remains unidentified.

The chain is built from TRBV12-3 or TRBV12-4 and TRBJ2-7; D ambiguous. This clonotype was sampled from a male donor with ankylosing spondylitis. The sequencing input was blood, either unsorted or a sorted T cell fraction (not recorded which). The CDR3 DNA reads as TGTGCCAGCAGCAGCCGTCGGGAGCAGTACTTC. Translating it yields CASSSRREQYF.